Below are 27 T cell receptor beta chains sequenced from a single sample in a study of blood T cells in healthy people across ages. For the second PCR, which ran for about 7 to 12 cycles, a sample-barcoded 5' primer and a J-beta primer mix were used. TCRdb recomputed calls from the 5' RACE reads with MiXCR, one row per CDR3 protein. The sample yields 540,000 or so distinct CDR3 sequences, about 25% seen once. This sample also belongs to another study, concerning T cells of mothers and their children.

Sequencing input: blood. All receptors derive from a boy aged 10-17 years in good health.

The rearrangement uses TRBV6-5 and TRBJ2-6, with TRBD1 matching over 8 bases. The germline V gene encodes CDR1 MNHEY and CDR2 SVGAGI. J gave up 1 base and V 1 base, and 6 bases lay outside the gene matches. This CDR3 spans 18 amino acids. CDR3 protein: CASSYLTGGYSGANVLTF. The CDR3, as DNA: TGTGCCAGCAGTTACTTAACAGGGGGGTATTCTGGGGCCAACGTCCTGACTTTC.

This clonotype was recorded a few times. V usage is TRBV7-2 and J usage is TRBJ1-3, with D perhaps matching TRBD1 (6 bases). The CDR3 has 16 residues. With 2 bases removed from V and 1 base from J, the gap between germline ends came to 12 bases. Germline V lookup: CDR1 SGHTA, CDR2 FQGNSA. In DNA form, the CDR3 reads TGTGCCAGCAGCTTAACTATACAGGGATCTGGAAACACCATATATTTT. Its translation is CASSLTIQGSGNTIYF.

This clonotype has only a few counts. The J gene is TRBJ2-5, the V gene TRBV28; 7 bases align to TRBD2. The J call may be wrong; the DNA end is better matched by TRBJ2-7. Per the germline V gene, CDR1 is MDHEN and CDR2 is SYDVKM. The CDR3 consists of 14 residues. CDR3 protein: CASSFSVSGDEQYF. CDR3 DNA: TGTGCCAGCAGTTTTTCAGTAAGCGGGGACGAGCAGTACTTC.

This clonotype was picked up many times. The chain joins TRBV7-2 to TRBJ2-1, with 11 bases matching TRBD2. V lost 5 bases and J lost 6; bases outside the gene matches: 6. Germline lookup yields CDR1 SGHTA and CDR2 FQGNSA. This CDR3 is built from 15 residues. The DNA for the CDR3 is TGTGCCAGCAGCGCCGCCGGGACTAGCGGCAATGAGCAGTTCTTC. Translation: CASSAAGTSGNEQFF.

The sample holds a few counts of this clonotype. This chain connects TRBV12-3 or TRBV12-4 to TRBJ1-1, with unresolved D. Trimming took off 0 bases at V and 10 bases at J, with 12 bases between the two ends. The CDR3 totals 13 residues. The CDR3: CASSLANSRGAFF. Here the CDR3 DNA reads TGTGCCAGCAGTTTAGCGAATTCCCGGGGAGCTTTCTTT.

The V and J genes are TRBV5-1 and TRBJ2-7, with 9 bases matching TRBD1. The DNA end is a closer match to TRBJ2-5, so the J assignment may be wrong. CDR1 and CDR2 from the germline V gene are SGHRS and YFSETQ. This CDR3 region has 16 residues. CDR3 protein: CASSSGSGTGRETQYF. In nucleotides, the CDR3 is TGCGCCAGCAGCTCAGGATCCGGGACAGGGAGGGAGACCCAGTACTTC.

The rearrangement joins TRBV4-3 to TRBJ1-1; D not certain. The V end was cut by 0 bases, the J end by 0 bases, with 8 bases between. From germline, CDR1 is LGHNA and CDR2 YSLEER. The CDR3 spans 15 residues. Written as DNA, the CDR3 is TGCGCCAGCAGCCAAGATCACGGCATGAACACTGAAGCTTTCTTT. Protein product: CASSQDHGMNTEAFF.

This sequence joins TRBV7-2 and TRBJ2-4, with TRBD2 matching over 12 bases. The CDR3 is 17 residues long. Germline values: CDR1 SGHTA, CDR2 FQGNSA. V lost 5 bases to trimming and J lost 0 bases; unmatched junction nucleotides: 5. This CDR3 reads CASSTGLAGLAKNIQYF. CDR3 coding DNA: TGTGCCAGCAGCACGGGACTAGCGGGTTTAGCCAAAAACATTCAGTACTTC.

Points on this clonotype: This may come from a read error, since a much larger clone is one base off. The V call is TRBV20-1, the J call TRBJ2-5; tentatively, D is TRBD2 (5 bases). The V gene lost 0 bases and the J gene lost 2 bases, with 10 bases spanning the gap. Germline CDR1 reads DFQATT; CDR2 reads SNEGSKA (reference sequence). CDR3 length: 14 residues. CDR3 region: CSAREAAAQETQYF. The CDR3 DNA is TGCAGTGCTAGAGAAGCGGCCGCACAAGAGACCCAGTACTTC.

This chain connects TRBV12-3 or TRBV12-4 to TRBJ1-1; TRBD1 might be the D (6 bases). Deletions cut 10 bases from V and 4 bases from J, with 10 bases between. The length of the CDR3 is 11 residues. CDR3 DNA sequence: TGTGCCACACAGGGAGTCACTGAAGCTTTCTTT. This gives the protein CATQGVTEAFF.

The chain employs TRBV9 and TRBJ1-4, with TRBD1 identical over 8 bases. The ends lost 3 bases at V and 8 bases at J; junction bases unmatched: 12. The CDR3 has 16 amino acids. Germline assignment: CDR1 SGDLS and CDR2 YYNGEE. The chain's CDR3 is CASSAATDRGGEKLFF. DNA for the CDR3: TGTGCCAGCAGCGCCGCAACTGACAGGGGAGGAGAAAAACTGTTTTTT.

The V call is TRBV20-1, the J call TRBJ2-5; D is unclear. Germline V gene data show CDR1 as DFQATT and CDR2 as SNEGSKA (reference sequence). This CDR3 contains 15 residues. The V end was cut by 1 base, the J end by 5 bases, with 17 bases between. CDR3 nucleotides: TGCAGTGCTAGAGTTCTCGAGAAAGCACGGGAGACCCAGTACTTC. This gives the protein CSARVLEKARETQYF.

The CDR3 nucleotides are TGTGCCAGCAGCTCTAGGGGGGCCGGGAATCGCGCTAATTCACCCCTCCACTTT. Translating gives CASSSRGAGNRANSPLHF. The genes are TRBV7-2 and TRBJ1-6; D is perhaps TRBD1 (6 bases). Germline CDR1 SGHTA, CDR2 FQGNSA. V lost 4 bases to trimming and J lost 6 bases, with 22 bases between them. The CDR3 length is 18 residues.

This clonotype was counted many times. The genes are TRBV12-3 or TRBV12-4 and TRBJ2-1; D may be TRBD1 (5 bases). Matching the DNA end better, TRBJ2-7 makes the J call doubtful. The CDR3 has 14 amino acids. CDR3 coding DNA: TGTGCCAGTCAACTGGGCAGGGCGAACTACGAGCAGTACTTC. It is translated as CASQLGRANYEQYF.

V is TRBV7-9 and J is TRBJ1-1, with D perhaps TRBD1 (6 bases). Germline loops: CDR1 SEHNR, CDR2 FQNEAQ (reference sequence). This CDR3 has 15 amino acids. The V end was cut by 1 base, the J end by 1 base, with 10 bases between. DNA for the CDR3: TGTGCCAGCAGCTTAGTTGGACAGACGAACACTGAAGCTTTCTTT. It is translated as CASSLVGQTNTEAFF.

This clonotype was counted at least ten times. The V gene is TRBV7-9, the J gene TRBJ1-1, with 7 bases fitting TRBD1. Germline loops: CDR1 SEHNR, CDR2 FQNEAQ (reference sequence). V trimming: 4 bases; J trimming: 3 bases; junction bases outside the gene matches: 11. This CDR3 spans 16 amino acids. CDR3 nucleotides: TGTGCCAGCAGCTCACCGATCCGGACAGGCCACACTGAAGCTTTCTTT. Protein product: CASSSPIRTGHTEAFF.

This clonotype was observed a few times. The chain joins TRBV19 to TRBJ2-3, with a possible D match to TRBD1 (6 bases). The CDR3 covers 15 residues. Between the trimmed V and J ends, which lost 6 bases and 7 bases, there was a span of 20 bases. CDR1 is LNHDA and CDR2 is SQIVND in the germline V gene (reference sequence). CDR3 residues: CASSDFQLQGNTQYF. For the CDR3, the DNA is TGTGCCAGTAGCGATTTCCAACTACAGGGAAATACGCAGTATTTT. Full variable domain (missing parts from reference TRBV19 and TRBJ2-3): DGGITQSPKYLFRKEGQNVTLSCEQNLNHDAMYWYRQDPGQGLRLIYYSQIVNDFQKGDIAEGYSVSREKKESFPLTVTSAQKNPTAFYLCASSDFQLQGNTQYFGPGTRLTVL.

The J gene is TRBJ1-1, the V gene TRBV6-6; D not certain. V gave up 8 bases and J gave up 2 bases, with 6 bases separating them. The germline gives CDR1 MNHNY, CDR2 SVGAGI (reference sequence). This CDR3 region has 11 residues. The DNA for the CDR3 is TGTGCCAGCTTCCATAACACTGAAGCTTTCTTT. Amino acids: CASFHNTEAFF.

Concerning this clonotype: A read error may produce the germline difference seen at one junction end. For the CDR3, the DNA is TGTGCCACGACCTCAGGGAGTGATATCAATGAGCAGTCCTTC. Translating it yields CATTSGSDINEQSF. The rearrangement joins TRBV6-5 to TRBJ2-1; the D gene could be TRBD1 or TRBD2 (5 bases each). Germline V gives CDR1 MNHEY, CDR2 SVGAGI. The CDR3 is 14 amino acids.

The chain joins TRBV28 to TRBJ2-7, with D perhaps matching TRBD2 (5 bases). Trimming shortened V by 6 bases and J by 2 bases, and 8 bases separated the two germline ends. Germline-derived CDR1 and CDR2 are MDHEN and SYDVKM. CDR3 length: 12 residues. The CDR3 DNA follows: TGTGCCAGCAGGGGAGAAGCCTACGAGCAGTACTTC. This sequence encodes CASRGEAYEQYF.

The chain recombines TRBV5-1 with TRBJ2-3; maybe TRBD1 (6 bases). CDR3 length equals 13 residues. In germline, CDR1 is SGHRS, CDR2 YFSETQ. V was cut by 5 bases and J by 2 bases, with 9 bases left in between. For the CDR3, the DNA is TGCGCCAGCAGAGGGGGACCCACAGATACGCAGTATTTT. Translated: CASRGGPTDTQYF.

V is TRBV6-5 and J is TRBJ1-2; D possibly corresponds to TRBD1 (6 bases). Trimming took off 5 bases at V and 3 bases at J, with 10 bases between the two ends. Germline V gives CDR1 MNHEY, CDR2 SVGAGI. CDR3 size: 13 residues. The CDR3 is CASSPRTDYGYTF. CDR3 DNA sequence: TGTGCCAGCAGTCCCCGGACAGACTATGGCTACACCTTC.

CDR3 in DNA: TGTGCCAGCAGGACCGGGACAGGGGGATTCTATGGCTACACCTTC. Translation: CASRTGTGGFYGYTF. The chain joins TRBV12-3 or TRBV12-4 to TRBJ1-2; 11 nucleotides line up with TRBD1. V lost 6 bases to trimming and J lost 4 bases; unmatched junction nucleotides: 7. CDR3 length: 15 residues.

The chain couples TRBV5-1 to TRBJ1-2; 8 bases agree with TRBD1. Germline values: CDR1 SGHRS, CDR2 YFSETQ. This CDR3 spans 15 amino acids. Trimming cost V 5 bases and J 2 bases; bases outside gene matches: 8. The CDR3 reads CASREGQATNYGYTF. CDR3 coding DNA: TGCGCCAGCAGGGAGGGACAGGCCACAAACTATGGCTACACCTTC.

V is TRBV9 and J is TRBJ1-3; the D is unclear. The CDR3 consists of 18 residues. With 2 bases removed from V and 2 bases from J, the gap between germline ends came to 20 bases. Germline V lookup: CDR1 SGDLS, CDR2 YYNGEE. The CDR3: CASSVRPGPVLTGNTIYF. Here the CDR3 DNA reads TGTGCCAGCAGCGTCCGGCCAGGACCGGTGCTAACTGGAAACACCATATATTTT.

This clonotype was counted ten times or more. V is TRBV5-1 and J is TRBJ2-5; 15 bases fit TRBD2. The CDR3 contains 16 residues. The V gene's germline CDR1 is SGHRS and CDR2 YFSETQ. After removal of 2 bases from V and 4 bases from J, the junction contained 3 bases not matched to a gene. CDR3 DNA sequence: TGCGCCAGCAGCTTCGGGACTAGCGGGGGGAGAGAGACCCAGTACTTC. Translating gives CASSFGTSGGRETQYF.

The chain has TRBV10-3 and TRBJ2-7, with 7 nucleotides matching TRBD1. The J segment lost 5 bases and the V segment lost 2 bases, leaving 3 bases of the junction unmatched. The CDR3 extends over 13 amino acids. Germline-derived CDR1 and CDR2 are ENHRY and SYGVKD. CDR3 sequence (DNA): TGTGCCATCAGTGAGGGACAGGAGGACGAGCAGTACTTC. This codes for CAISEGQEDEQYF.